The 10 T cell receptor beta chains below all came from one sample that was sequenced in a study of spatial heterogeneity in lung cancer. TCRdb reprocessed the 5' RACE reads with MiXCR, giving one entry per CDR3 protein. The repertoire holds approximately 92,000 distinct CDR3 sequences, roughly 12% seen once, with approximately 39% in the top ten. Indicated time point: sample taken at primary tumor resection. Sequences were derived from PBMCs, sampled at surgery. Every receptor here comes from a male donor with early-stage non-small cell lung cancer.

This clonotype was counted many times. The chain employs TRBV27 and TRBJ1-5; 8 bases fit TRBD1. Trimming took 6 bases from V and 2 from J; bases not matched to a gene: 6. The CDR3 extends over 15 amino acids. Germline-derived CDR1 and CDR2 are MNHEY and SMNVEV (reference sequence). CDR3 DNA sequence: TGTGCCAGCAGAAACCAGGGGGCTCGCAATCAGCCCCAGCATTTT. Amino acids: CASRNQGARNQPQHF.

This clonotype occurred a few times. This chain uses TRBV20-1 with TRBJ2-7, with 11 bases identical to TRBD2. The V segment lost 0 bases and the J segment 6 bases; nucleotides outside the gene matches: 13. Germline assignment: CDR1 DFQATT and CDR2 SNEGSKA (reference sequence). The CDR3 sequence is 17 residues long. DNA of the CDR3: TGCAGTGCTAGAGATCGTCTAGCGGGGGGCCTCGGCCTCGAGCAGTACTTC. Protein product: CSARDRLAGGLGLEQYF.

The chain employs TRBV7-2 and TRBJ2-5; no clear D. V was trimmed by 3 bases and J by 0 bases, leaving 5 bases between them. Germline CDR1 is SGHTA and CDR2 is FQGNSA. CDR3 length: 13 residues. The CDR3 bases are TGTGCCAGCAGCTTGACAAACCAAGAGACCCAGTACTTC. Its protein product is CASSLTNQETQYF.

The chain uses TRBV27 and TRBJ2-7; the match to TRBD2 covers 8 bases. The CDR3 extends over 16 amino acids. The V segment lost 5 bases and the J segment 5 bases; nucleotides outside the gene matches: 14. Germline CDR1 reads MNHEY; CDR2 reads SMNVEV (reference sequence). This CDR3 reads CASSRSGGTPGDEQYF. CDR3 DNA: TGTGCCAGCAGTCGTTCGGGGGGGACGCCCGGGGACGAGCAGTACTTC.

The V call is TRBV5-1, the J call TRBJ2-3; D may be TRBD2 (6 bases). This CDR3 is 14 amino acids long. V was cut by 4 bases and J by 6 bases, with 15 bases left in between. Germline V gives CDR1 SGHRS, CDR2 YFSETQ. For the CDR3, the DNA is TGCGCCAGCAGCCGCGTCGGGAGCGTCGATACGCAGTATTTT. Translation gives CASSRVGSVDTQYF.

Ten or more counts support this clonotype. This rearrangement joins TRBV29-1 to TRBJ2-1, with D maybe TRBD1 (5 bases). V lost 6 bases and J 2 bases, leaving 8 bases between the germline ends. Germline loops: CDR1 SQVTM, CDR2 ANQGSEA. The CDR3 sequence is 12 residues long. The CDR3 loop is CSVSGPYNEQFF. In DNA, the CDR3 is TGCAGCGTGTCAGGGCCCTACAATGAGCAGTTCTTC.

The genes are TRBV12-3 or TRBV12-4 and TRBJ1-4; D ambiguous. The CDR3 length is 11 residues. With 7 bases removed from V and 7 bases from J, the gap between germline ends came to 7 bases. CDR3 bases: TGTGCCAGCACTCAACGTGAAAAACTGTTTTTT. Its translation is CASTQREKLFF.

This chain uses TRBV3-1 with TRBJ1-1; TRBD1 might be the D (6 bases). CDR1 and CDR2 from the germline V gene are LGHDT and YNNKEL (reference sequence). The CDR3 length is 13 residues. The V and J ends lost 3 bases and 10 bases respectively, with 15 bases between them. CDR3 bases: TGTGCCAGCAGCCAGAGTGTACAGGGTGTAGCTTTCTTT. Amino acids: CASSQSVQGVAFF.

This clonotype showed up just a few times. The chain combines TRBV6-5 with TRBJ1-2; perhaps TRBD1 as D (6 bases). Germline values: CDR1 MNHEY, CDR2 SVGAGI. V was trimmed by 0 bases and J by 1 base, leaving 12 bases between them. CDR3 length equals 16 residues. The DNA of the CDR3 is TGTGCCAGCAGTTACTCGGGGGCACCCAATAACTATGGCTACACCTTC. This encodes CASSYSGAPNNYGYTF.

The rearrangement joins TRBV7-8 to TRBJ1-4; D remains ambiguous. This CDR3 has 15 amino acids. In germline, CDR1 is SGHVS, CDR2 FQNEAQ. The ends were cut back, 1 base at V and 8 bases at J, with 14 bases in the middle. CDR3 protein: CASSLGTNRKEKLFF. In DNA, the CDR3 is TGTGCCAGCAGCTTAGGGACCAACAGAAAGGAAAAACTGTTTTTT.